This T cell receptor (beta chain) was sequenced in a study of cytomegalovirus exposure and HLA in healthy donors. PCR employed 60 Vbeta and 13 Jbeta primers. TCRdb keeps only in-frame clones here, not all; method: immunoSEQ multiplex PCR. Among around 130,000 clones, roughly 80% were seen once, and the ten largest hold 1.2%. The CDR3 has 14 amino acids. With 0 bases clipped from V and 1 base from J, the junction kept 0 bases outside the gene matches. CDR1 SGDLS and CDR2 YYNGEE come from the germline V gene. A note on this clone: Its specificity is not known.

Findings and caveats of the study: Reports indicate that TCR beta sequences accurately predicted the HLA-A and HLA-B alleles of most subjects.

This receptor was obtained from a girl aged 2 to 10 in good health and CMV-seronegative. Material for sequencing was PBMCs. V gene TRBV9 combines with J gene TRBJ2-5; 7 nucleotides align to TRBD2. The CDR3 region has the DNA TGTGCCAGCAGCGTAGGGGGGGGCCAAGAGACCCAGTACTTC. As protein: CASSVGGGQETQYF.